This is a list of T cell receptor beta chains from one sample in a study of blood T cell repertoires in COVID-19. Profiled with immunoSEQ multiplex PCR; TCRdb holds only in-frame clones, not every one. The table has approximately 200,000 clones, about 85% seen once. Sequencing used peripheral blood. These receptors all stem from an older person with COVID-19, enrolled during active disease. The CDR3 runs from the conserved cysteine through the conserved F or W. D genes are given only for firm matches. Some rows have no size entry. The others give once, few or many, or a class for an expanded clone.

d_call	clone_size	v_call	j_call	cdr3_aa	cdr3_nt
TRBD1	.	TRBV5-6	TRBJ2-1	CASTWDSYNEQFF	TGTGCCAGCACCTGGGACAGCTACAATGAGCAGTTCTTC
.	.	TRBV5-1	TRBJ1-5	CASSLESGANQPQHF	TGCGCCAGCAGCTTGGAGAGCGGGGCCAATCAGCCCCAGCATTTT
.	.	TRBV6-5	TRBJ2-7	CASTGSSYEQYF	TGTGCCAGCACGGGGAGCTCCTACGAGCAGTACTTC
.	few	TRBV28	TRBJ1-2	CASSNARTANPF	TGTGCCAGCAGCAACGCTAGGACAGCGAATCCCTTC
.	.	TRBV6-4	TRBJ1-3	CASSDSNLPGEELLPGNTIYF	TGTGCCAGCAGTGACTCCAACCTCCCGGGAGAAGAACTCCTACCTGGAAACACCATATATTTT
.	.	TRBV12-5	TRBJ1-2	CASGIPCYTF	TGTGCTAGTGGTATCCCTTGCTACACCTTC
TRBD1	.	TRBV19	TRBJ2-5	CASSGDRGRETQYF	TGTGCCAGTAGTGGGGACAGGGGACGAGAGACCCAGTACTTC
.	.	TRBV6-5	TRBJ1-3	CASGVSGNTIYF	TGTGCCTCCGGGGTTTCAGGAAACACCATATATTTT
.	.	TRBV30	TRBJ2-7	CACSALYEQYF	TGTGCCTGCTCCGCACTTTACGAGCAGTACTTC
.	.	TRBV24-1	TRBJ2-1	CATSELGVKFF	TGTGCCACCAGTGAGCTCGGGGTTAAGTTCTTC
.	once	TRBV4-1	TRBJ2-3	CASSQDPGIATDTQYF	TGCGCCAGCAGCCAAGATCCCGGTATAGCCACAGATACGCAGTATTTT
.	few	TRBV5-1	TRBJ2-1	CASMLAGPSYNEQFF	TGCGCCAGCATGTTGGCAGGGCCCTCCTACAATGAGCAGTTCTTC
TRBD1	.	TRBV5-5	TRBJ2-1	CASSLFQGAVREQFF	TGTGCCAGCAGCTTGTTCCAGGGGGCAGTCCGTGAGCAGTTCTTC
TRBD1	few	TRBV6-2/TRBV6-3	TRBJ1-5	CASSRGTGFYQPQHF	TGTGCCAGCAGTCGAGGGACAGGGTTTTACCAGCCCCAGCATTTT
TRBD1	.	TRBV5-4	TRBJ1-4	CASSWQGAANEKLFF	TGTGCCAGCAGCTGGCAGGGGGCTGCTAATGAAAAACTGTTTTTT
.	.	TRBV5-1	TRBJ2-7	CASSLEGASYEQYF	TGCGCCAGCAGTCTGGAGGGGGCTTCCTACGAGCAGTACTTC
TRBD1	.	TRBV3-1/TRBV3-2	TRBJ1-3	CASSRWVGQGASGNTIYF	TGTGCCAGCAGCCGCTGGGTAGGACAGGGGGCTTCTGGAAACACCATATATTTT
TRBD1	.	TRBV5-8	TRBJ2-1	CASSLARQGLNEQFF	TGTGCCAGCAGCTTGGCGCGACAGGGTCTAAATGAGCAGTTCTTC
.	.	TRBV29-1	TRBJ2-7	CSVGTAYEQYF	TGCAGCGTTGGGACAGCCTACGAGCAGTACTTC
TRBD2	.	TRBV28	TRBJ2-1	CASSSYGGAEEQFF	TGTGCCAGCAGTTCCTACGGGGGGGCGGAAGAGCAGTTCTTC
TRBD2	.	TRBV7-2	TRBJ2-3	CASSLRDRRAGGVADTQYF	TGTGCCAGCAGCTTAAGGGACCGCCGGGCGGGGGGCGTCGCAGATACGCAGTATTTT
TRBD1	.	TRBV6-5	TRBJ1-5	CASSPDRAKDQPQHF	TGTGCCAGCAGTCCGGACAGGGCCAAGGATCAGCCCCAGCATTTT
TRBD1	.	TRBV24-1	TRBJ2-2	CAIGTAATGELFF	TGTGCCATCGGGACAGCAGCCACCGGGGAGCTGTTTTTT
.	.	TRBV6-5	TRBJ2-2	CASSYFGQKNTGELFF	TGTGCCAGCAGTTATTTCGGACAGAAGAACACCGGGGAGCTGTTTTTT
.	.	TRBV5-4	TRBJ2-1	CASSPPRGRNEQFF	TGTGCCAGCAGCCCCCCGCGGGGGCGCAATGAGCAGTTCTTC
.	.	TRBV25-1	TRBJ1-1	CASRDSYTEAFF	TGTGCCAGCCGCGATTCGTACACTGAAGCTTTCTTT
.	.	TRBV14	TRBJ2-3	CASSRSWGGTDTQYF	TGTGCCAGCAGCCGAAGTTGGGGGGGCACAGATACGCAGTATTTT
.	.	TRBV3-1/TRBV3-2	TRBJ2-7	CASSLVGEAEQYF	TGTGCCAGCAGCCTGGTGGGAGAAGCCGAGCAGTACTTC
.	.	TRBV25-1	TRBJ1-5	CASSEFGSNQPQHF	TGTGCCAGCAGTGAATTTGGCAGCAATCAGCCCCAGCATTTT
TRBD2	.	TRBV7-6	TRBJ2-7	CASSKSGSYEQYF	TGTGCCAGCAGCAAAAGCGGGAGCTACGAGCAGTACTTC
.	.	TRBV19	TRBJ2-5	CASSIDFGQETQYF	TGTGCCAGTAGTATAGATTTCGGGCAAGAGACCCAGTACTTC
TRBD2	.	TRBV19	TRBJ2-2	CASISGVANTGELFF	TGTGCCAGCATTAGCGGGGTCGCGAACACCGGGGAGCTGTTTTTT
TRBD1	.	TRBV28	TRBJ2-7	CASSVTGGFVYEQYF	TGTGCCAGCAGTGTGACAGGGGGTTTCGTTTACGAGCAGTACTTC
.	.	TRBV3-1/TRBV3-2	TRBJ1-2	CASSQVNIGYTF	TGTGCCAGCAGCCAAGTAAACATTGGCTACACCTTC
.	.	TRBV7-2	TRBJ2-3	CASSLGRVGDTQYF	TGTGCCAGCAGCTTGGGCAGGGTTGGGGATACGCAGTATTTT
TRBD1	.	TRBV19	TRBJ2-1	CASSFGTGDDEQFF	TGTGCCAGTAGTTTCGGGACAGGGGACGATGAGCAGTTCTTC
.	.	TRBV6-1	TRBJ1-4	CASSEPGGNEKLFF	TGTGCCAGCAGTGAGCCGGGAGGGAATGAAAAACTGTTTTTT
TRBD2	.	TRBV5-4	TRBJ2-1	CASSLGGGAYNEQFF	TGTGCCAGCAGCTTGGGCGGGGGGGCGTACAATGAGCAGTTCTTC
.	.	TRBV7-2	TRBJ2-2	CASSTRVTGELFF	TGTGCCAGCAGCACCCGGGTGACCGGGGAGCTGTTTTTT
.	.	TRBV4-3	TRBJ1-4	CASRNIQGSNEKLFF	TGCGCCAGCAGAAACATTCAGGGTTCTAATGAAAAACTGTTTTTT
.	.	TRBV5-1	TRBJ1-5	CASSHLGADQPQHF	TGCGCCAGCAGTCACCTGGGGGCAGATCAGCCCCAGCATTTT
.	.	TRBV7-3	TRBJ2-1	CASSREGLTYNEQFF	TGTGCCAGCAGCCGAGAGGGACTGACCTACAATGAGCAGTTCTTC
TRBD1	.	TRBV7-8	TRBJ2-2	CASSPRTGWAGELFF	TGTGCCAGCAGCCCCCGGACAGGGTGGGCCGGGGAGCTGTTTTTT
TRBD1	once	TRBV27	TRBJ2-2	CASSITFGTGDTGELFF	TGTGCCAGCAGCATAACCTTCGGGACAGGGGACACCGGGGAGCTGTTTTTT
TRBD1	.	TRBV15	TRBJ2-5	CATEGQKPGQETQYF	TGTGCCACCGAGGGACAGAAACCGGGGCAAGAGACCCAGTACTTC
.	.	TRBV6-6	TRBJ2-1	CASSYSGLISYNEQFF	TGTGCCAGCAGTTACTCGGGACTCATCTCCTACAATGAGCAGTTCTTC
.	.	TRBV11-2	TRBJ1-5	CASSLAPNSNQPQHF	TGTGCCAGCAGCTTAGCCCCAAATAGCAATCAGCCCCAGCATTTT
.	.	TRBV4-1	TRBJ1-1	CASSRTQDRTEAFF	TGCGCCAGCAGCCGCACCCAGGATCGGACTGAAGCTTTCTTT
.	.	TRBV29-1	TRBJ2-7	CSVEDAASTYEQYF	TGCAGCGTTGAAGACGCGGCTAGCACCTACGAGCAGTACTTC
TRBD1	.	TRBV27	TRBJ1-2	CASSLSRGTYGYTF	TGTGCCAGCAGTTTATCCAGGGGGACGTATGGCTACACCTTC
.	.	TRBV7-9	TRBJ1-4	CASSLQGNNEKLFF	TGTGCCAGCAGCTTACAGGGGAATAATGAAAAACTGTTTTTT
.	.	TRBV5-5	TRBJ1-1	CASSLAWNRYTEAFF	TGTGCCAGCAGCTTGGCTTGGAACAGGTACACTGAAGCTTTCTTT
.	few	TRBV30	TRBJ1-4	CAWSVGQGWGNEKLFF	TGTGCCTGGAGTGTTGGGCAGGGGTGGGGTAATGAAAAACTGTTTTTT
TRBD1	.	TRBV30	TRBJ2-1	CAWSQGVNEQFF	TGTGCCTGGAGTCAGGGGGTTAATGAGCAGTTCTTC
.	.	TRBV5-1	TRBJ1-6	CASSLDSSDNSPLHF	TGCGCCAGCAGCTTGGATTCGTCGGATAATTCACCCCTCCACTTT
.	.	TRBV7-8	TRBJ1-5	CASSLEQGGSNQPQHF	TGTGCCAGCAGCTTAGAGCAGGGCGGAAGCAATCAGCCCCAGCATTTT
.	.	TRBV7-3	TRBJ2-3	CASSLNPSLTDTQYF	TGTGCCAGCAGCTTAAATCCTAGCCTCACAGATACGCAGTATTTT